This TCR beta chain came from a study of human T cells and chemical hapten exposure. The time point: patch test 3, about 24 weeks after DPC sensitization. Stated treatment: therapeutic diphenylcyclopropenone sensitization with weekly scalp DPC. Donors were 18 to 70-year-old alopecia patients suitable for DPC. The CDR3 length is 15 residues. Germline CDR1 DFQATT, CDR2 SNEGSKA (reference sequence). V was pared by 5 bases and J by 1 base, with 10 bases of the junction left unmatched. In the library, unique molecular identifiers were attached to individual cDNA molecules. TCRdb re-called the RACE reads through MiXCR, storing one row per CDR3 protein. The sample carries 85,000 to 100,000 distinct CDR3 sequences, less than 35% recorded once.

This specimen consisted of whole blood, obtained in connection with sensitization to the hapten diphenylcyclopropenone (DPC). The source is a middle-aged man with alopecia areata. Some clones in this sample may be carry-over from other donors' samples. The V gene is TRBV20-1, the J gene TRBJ2-7; 8 bases are a match to TRBD2. CDR3 sequence (DNA): TGCAGTGCTTCCGAAACTAGCGGCGTTTCCTACGAGCAGTACTTC. It codes for CSASETSGVSYEQYF.